The 10 T cell receptor beta chains below were found in one sample sequenced in a study of early T cells in non-severe SARS-CoV-2 infection. From the 5' RACE reads, TCRdb called clonotypes with MiXCR, one entry per CDR3 protein. The sample carries tens of thousands of distinct CDR3 sequences, roughly 5.7% recorded once. Sequencing used whole blood. The source is an adult who was a healthcare worker with PCR-confirmed SARS-CoV-2 infection or an uninfected control (not recorded which).

This clonotype has a count of ten or more. V is TRBV10-3 and J is TRBJ2-3; no clear D gene. Between the trimmed V and J ends, which lost 6 bases and 6 bases, there was a span of 19 bases. The germline gives CDR1 ENHRY, CDR2 SYGVKD. The CDR3 is 15 residues long. CDR3 loop: CAISYNAASADTQYF. CDR3 nucleotides: TGTGCCATCAGCTACAACGCGGCCTCCGCCGATACGCAGTATTTT.

This clonotype was found many times. The chain is built from TRBV25-1 and TRBJ2-7; D perhaps matches TRBD2 (6 bases). With 5 bases removed from V and 4 bases from J, the gap between germline ends came to 6 bases. The germline V gene has CDR1 MGHDK and CDR2 SYGVNS. The CDR3 covers 11 residues. CDR3 bases: TGTGCCAGCAGTCGGGGGTACGAGCAGTACTTC. This translates into CASSRGYEQYF.

This clonotype was picked up many times. This sequence joins TRBV19 and TRBJ1-1, with a possible D match to TRBD1 (6 bases). The CDR3 runs 17 residues. Germline CDR1 LNHDA, CDR2 SQIVND (reference sequence). V gave up 2 bases and J gave up 1 base, with 17 bases separating them. Here the CDR3 DNA reads TGTGCCAGTAGTATAACCGGGACACACTTTCCGAACACTGAAGCTTTCTTT. Its translation is CASSITGTHFPNTEAFF.

In its sample, this clonotype was seen many times. V usage is TRBV4-1 and J usage is TRBJ2-1; possible D gene TRBD2, 5 bases. The CDR3 length is 14 residues. Looked up from germline, CDR1 is MGHRA and CDR2 is YSYEKL. Trimming left V 1 base short and J 8 bases short, with 12 bases between. CDR3 in amino acids: CASSQVTGWDEQFF. As DNA, the CDR3 is TGCGCCAGCAGCCAAGTTACGGGGTGGGATGAGCAGTTCTTC.

The J gene is TRBJ2-4, the V gene TRBV6-5; D could derive from TRBD1 or TRBD2 (5 bases each). Germline loops: CDR1 MNHEY, CDR2 SVGAGI. The CDR3 runs 16 residues. Trimming shortened V by 0 bases and J by 7 bases, and 16 bases separated the two germline ends. The CDR3 DNA reads as TGTGCCAGCAGTTACTCATGGGGGTCAGGAAATAACATTCAGTACTTC. Amino acids: CASSYSWGSGNNIQYF.

This clonotype was counted ten times or more. The chain links TRBV28 to TRBJ2-2, with D possibly called TRBD1 or TRBD2 (5 bases each). V was pared by 7 bases and J by 6 bases, with 12 bases between. Germline V gives CDR1 MDHEN, CDR2 SYDVKM. The CDR3 loop spans 13 amino acids. The CDR3 DNA sequence: TGTGCCAGCAACCCAGGGACCGCCGGGGAGCTGTTTTTT. It encodes CASNPGTAGELFF.

By share, this clonotype counts as medium-sized (0.01 to 0.1%). This chain joins TRBV3-1 and TRBJ2-1, with no clear D. Germline CDR1 reads LGHDT; CDR2 reads YNNKEL (reference sequence). This CDR3 is built from 13 residues. Between the trimmed V and J ends, which lost 4 bases and 0 bases, there was a span of 4 bases. CDR3 sequence: CASSLSSYNEQFF. CDR3 nucleotide sequence: TGTGCCAGCAGCCTCAGCTCCTACAATGAGCAGTTCTTC.

This chain connects TRBV20-1 to TRBJ1-1; D uncertain. Trimming removed 0 bases at V and 7 bases at J, with 9 bases between. The length of the CDR3 is 12 residues. CDR1 DFQATT and CDR2 SNEGSKA come from the germline V gene (reference sequence). CDR3 nucleotides: TGCAGTGCTAGAGATGGGAACCGTGAAGCTTTCTTT. This sequence encodes CSARDGNREAFF.

This clonotype was detected ten times or more. V usage is TRBV6-6 and J usage is TRBJ2-1; D is ambiguous. This CDR3 has 13 amino acids. Germline loops: CDR1 MNHNY, CDR2 SVGAGI (reference sequence). The V end was cut by 6 bases, the J end by 8 bases, with 14 bases between. The CDR3 protein is CASSPRLGDEQFF. Written as DNA, the CDR3 is TGTGCCAGCAGCCCCCGCCTCGGCGATGAGCAGTTCTTC.

This clonotype was seen repeatedly, ten times or more. This chain connects TRBV20-1 to TRBJ2-7; D is uncertain. With 1 base removed from V and 3 bases from J, the gap between germline ends came to 10 bases. CDR1 and CDR2 from the germline V gene are DFQATT and SNEGSKA (reference sequence). The CDR3 runs to 13 residues. The CDR3 coding sequence is TGCAGTGCTAGAGTCCCAATTAGCTACGAGCAGTACTTC. Its protein product is CSARVPISYEQYF.